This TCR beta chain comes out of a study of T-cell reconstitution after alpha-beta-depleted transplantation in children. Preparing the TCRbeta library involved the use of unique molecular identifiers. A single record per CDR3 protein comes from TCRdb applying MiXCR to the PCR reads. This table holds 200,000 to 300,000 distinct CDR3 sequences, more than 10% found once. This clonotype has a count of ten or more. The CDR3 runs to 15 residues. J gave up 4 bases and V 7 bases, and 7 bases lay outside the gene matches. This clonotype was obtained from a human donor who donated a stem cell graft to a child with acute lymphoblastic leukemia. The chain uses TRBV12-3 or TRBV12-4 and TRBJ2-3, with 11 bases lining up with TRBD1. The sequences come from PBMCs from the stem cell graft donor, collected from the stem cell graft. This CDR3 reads CASNLRTGGADTQYF. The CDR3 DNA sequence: TGTGCCAGCAATCTGCGGACAGGGGGCGCAGATACGCAGTATTTT.